Presented here are 14 T cell receptor beta chains from one specimen sequenced in a study of CD8+ T cells in alopecia areata. Treatment here: oral pan-JAK inhibitor, 5-10 mg twice daily. The authors extracted RNA and reverse transcribed it into cDNA as the sequencing template. The repertoire was sequenced with immunoSEQ multiplex PCR; TCRdb's copy has only in-frame clones and lacks some. Of about 110,000 clones listed, 45% to 65% were seen once; the top ten hold 3% to 4%. The starting material was CD4+ T cells sorted from blood, obtained at week 24, from a patient treated with tofacitinib. The receptors were sampled from a human donor with alopecia areata.

The CDR3 reads CSVLQGGNQPQHF. The DNA for the CDR3 is TGCAGCGTCCTCCAGGGGGGTAATCAGCCCCAGCATTTT. The gene calls are TRBV29-1 and TRBJ1-5, with 7 bases lining up with TRBD1. Germline V gene sequence: CDR1 SQVTM, CDR2 ANQGSEA. CDR3 length: 13 amino acids. Losses at the gene ends were 6 bases for V and 4 bases for J; bases not matched to a gene: 6.

This clone is a singleton in its sample. The rearrangement uses TRBV5-1 and TRBJ2-7, with TRBD1 matching 9 bases. There are 14 residues in the CDR3. The J segment lost 5 bases and the V segment lost 2 bases, leaving 5 bases of the junction unmatched. The germline V gene has CDR1 SGHRS and CDR2 YFSETQ. DNA of the CDR3: TGCGCCAGCAGCTTCGGGACAGGGCTCGACGAGCAGTACTTC. It codes for CASSFGTGLDEQYF.

The CDR3 region is CASSFSSGTSGMDTQYF. As DNA, the CDR3 is TGCGCCAGCAGCTTTTCCTCGGGGACTAGCGGTATGGATACGCAGTATTTT. The chain carries TRBV5-1 and TRBJ2-3; 11 positions match TRBD2. V was clipped by 2 bases and J by 6 bases; unmatched bases: 11. Germline-derived CDR1 and CDR2 are SGHRS and YFSETQ. This CDR3 has 17 amino acids.

A word on this clone: This sample also contains other DNA sequences that code for the same CDR3. The chain joins TRBV30 to TRBJ2-3; no clear D gene. CDR1 and CDR2 from the germline V gene are GTSNPN and SVGIG (reference sequence). Between the trimmed V and J ends, which lost 1 base and 1 base, there was a span of 0 bases. The CDR3 is 11 amino acids. The CDR3 is CAWSGTDTQYF. The CDR3 coding sequence is TGTGCCTGGAGTGGCACAGATACGCAGTATTTT.

This clone was seen a single time. The V call is TRBV19, the J call TRBJ2-5, with 14 bases identical to TRBD2. Germline V gene data show CDR1 as LNHDA and CDR2 as SQIVND (reference sequence). Germline trimming cut 6 bases from V and 5 bases from J; bases unmatched to any gene: 5. The CDR3 contains 15 residues. CDR3 protein: CASSGTSGGRETQYF. The CDR3 region has the DNA TGTGCCAGTAGCGGGACTAGCGGGGGCCGGGAGACCCAGTACTTC.

This clone was recorded once. The V gene is TRBV29-1, the J gene TRBJ1-2; D is undetermined. The length of the CDR3 is 12 residues. Trimming took off 6 bases at V and 5 bases at J, with 13 bases between the two ends. Looked up from germline, CDR1 is SQVTM and CDR2 is ANQGSEA. CDR3 in amino acids: CSVRPSSYGYTF. The CDR3 DNA reads TGCAGCGTCCGCCCGTCCTCATATGGCTACACCTTC.

This clone was counted between two and nine times. CDR3 amino acids: CASSLGAMNTEAFF. CDR3 nucleotides: TGTGCCAGCAGCTTAGGGGCGATGAACACTGAAGCTTTCTTT. The J gene is TRBJ1-1, the V gene TRBV11-2; D gene ambiguous. Germline lookup yields CDR1 SGHAT and CDR2 FQNNGV. Between the trimmed V and J ends, which lost 1 base and 0 bases, there was a span of 6 bases. The CDR3 sequence is 14 residues long.

The CDR3 reads CASRPGSEGRNYGYTF. In DNA form, the CDR3 reads TGTGCCAGCAGACCAGGGAGCGAAGGAAGAAACTATGGCTACACCTTC. V gene TRBV7-2 combines with J gene TRBJ1-2; D possibly corresponds to TRBD1 (5 bases). V dropped 6 bases and J dropped 2 bases, with 19 bases sitting between them. This CDR3 is built from 16 residues. The V gene's germline CDR1 is SGHTA and CDR2 FQGNSA.

The rearrangement joins TRBV29-1 to TRBJ2-6; no definite D call. Germline-derived CDR1 and CDR2 are SQVTM and ANQGSEA. This CDR3 is built from 15 residues. Deletions cut 4 bases from V and 0 bases from J, with 10 bases between. The CDR3 DNA follows: TGCAGCGTTGGGCGAGAGAGCTCTGGGGCCAACGTCCTGACTTTC. It yields the protein CSVGRESSGANVLTF.

The CDR3 DNA is TGCAGCGTTGGGGGGCTACCCTCGAGGGAGCAGTACTTC. Translated, it gives CSVGGLPSREQYF. V is TRBV29-1 and J is TRBJ2-5, with a possible D match to TRBD1 (6 bases). CDR3 size: 13 residues. CDR1 and CDR2 (germline): SQVTM, ANQGSEA. The ends were cut back, 4 bases at V and 11 bases at J, with 20 bases in the middle.

The V gene is TRBV18, the J gene TRBJ2-5; D call uncertain. Trimming pared 3 bases from V and 5 bases from J, leaving 13 bases between. Germline CDR1 is KGHSH and CDR2 is LQKENI. The CDR3 has 14 amino acids. The DNA for the CDR3 is TGTGCCAGCTCACCGACACCGGCGTTCGAGACCCAGTACTTC. Protein product: CASSPTPAFETQYF.

The chain recombines TRBV29-1 with TRBJ1-2; TRBD1 might be the D (5 bases). The length of the CDR3 is 16 residues. CDR1 is SQVTM, CDR2 ANQGSEA, per germline. The V end lost 3 bases, the J end lost 5 bases, and 22 bases lay between the germline ends. The CDR3 DNA reads TGCAGCGTTGATAGTTTGTCGAGGGGAGCGGCATATGGCTACACCTTC. Translated, it gives CSVDSLSRGAAYGYTF.

The V call is TRBV6-6, the J call TRBJ2-7, with D hard to call. V was clipped by 5 bases and J by 6 bases, with 17 bases between them. The CDR3 consists of 14 residues. Germline V lookup: CDR1 MNHNY, CDR2 SVGAGI (reference sequence). In DNA form, the CDR3 reads TGTGCCAGCAGTCCGCCAGGTAGCTTAACCGAGCAGTACTTC. It yields the protein CASSPPGSLTEQYF.

This clone appeared a single time. The CDR3 region is CAWSVMWGAGDTQYF. Here the CDR3 DNA reads TGTGCCTGGAGTGTAATGTGGGGGGCCGGAGATACGCAGTATTTT. The chain recombines TRBV30 with TRBJ2-3; either TRBD1 or TRBD2 may supply D (6 bases each). The germline V gene has CDR1 GTSNPN and CDR2 SVGIG (reference sequence). The CDR3 covers 15 residues. Trimming took 0 bases from V and 5 from J, leaving 15 bases between them.